This TCR beta chain was identified during a study of CD8+CD57+ T cells in acquired aplastic anemia. Whole-study findings and limits: Fewer than 30 CD8+ CDR3 sequences were shared between patients and controls.

All patients picked for sequencing had shown, by flow cytometry, an expansion of CD8+CD57+ cells. Untreated patients provided the blood samples, with no therapy given before sampling. The CDR3 has 18 amino acids. The trim removed 4 bases at V and 4 bases at J, leaving 9 bases unmatched. Germline V gene sequence: CDR1 KGHDR, CDR2 SFDVKD. Genomic DNA, the template, was used for profiling of the TCR beta VDJ and CDR3. In TCRdb, the reads were re-called with MiXCR into one record per CDR3 protein. The sample lists 160,000 or so distinct CDR3 sequences; over 55% were seen once. As to this clonotype: Its antigen is not identified.

The chain combines TRBV24-1 with TRBJ2-6; TRBD1 matches 10 bases. The TCR originated in a human donor with aplastic anemia. Sample: sorted CD4+, CD8+, or CD8+CD57+ T cells (not recorded which) from PBMCs. CDR3 DNA: TGTGCCACCAGTGACCGTCCCGGGACAGGGGACGGGGCCAACGTCCTGACTTTC. Protein product: CATSDRPGTGDGANVLTF.